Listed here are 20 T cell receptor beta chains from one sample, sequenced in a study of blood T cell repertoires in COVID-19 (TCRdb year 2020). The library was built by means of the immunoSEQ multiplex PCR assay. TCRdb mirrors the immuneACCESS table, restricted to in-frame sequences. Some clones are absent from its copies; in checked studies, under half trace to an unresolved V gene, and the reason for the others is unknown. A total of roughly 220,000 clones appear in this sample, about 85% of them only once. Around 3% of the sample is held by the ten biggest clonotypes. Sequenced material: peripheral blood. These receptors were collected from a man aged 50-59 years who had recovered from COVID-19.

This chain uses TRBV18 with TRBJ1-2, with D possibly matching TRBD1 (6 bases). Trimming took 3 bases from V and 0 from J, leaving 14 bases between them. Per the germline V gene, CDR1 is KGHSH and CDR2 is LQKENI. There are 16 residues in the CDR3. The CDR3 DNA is TGTGCCAGCTCACCGTCGGGGGGGCGTGCTAACTATGGCTACACCTTC. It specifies CASSPSGGRANYGYTF.

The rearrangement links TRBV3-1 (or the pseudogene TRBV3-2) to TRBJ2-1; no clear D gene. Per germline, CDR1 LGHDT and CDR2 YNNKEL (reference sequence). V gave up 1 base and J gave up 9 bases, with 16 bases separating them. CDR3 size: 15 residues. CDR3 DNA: TGTGCCAGCAGCCAAGGAGCAAGCAAGTCAAGTGAGCAGTTCTTC. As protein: CASSQGASKSSEQFF.

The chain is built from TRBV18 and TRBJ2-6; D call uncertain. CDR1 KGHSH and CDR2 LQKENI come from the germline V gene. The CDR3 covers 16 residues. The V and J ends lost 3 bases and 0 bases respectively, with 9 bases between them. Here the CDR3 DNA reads TGTGCCAGCTCACCGGGTCGACACTCTGGGGCCAACGTCCTGACTTTC. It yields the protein CASSPGRHSGANVLTF.

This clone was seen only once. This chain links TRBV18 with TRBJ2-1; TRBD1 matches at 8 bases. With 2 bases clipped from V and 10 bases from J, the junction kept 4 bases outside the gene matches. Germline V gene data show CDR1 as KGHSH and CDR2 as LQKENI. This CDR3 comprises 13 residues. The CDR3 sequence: CASSPGQGFEQFF. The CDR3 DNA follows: TGTGCCAGCTCACCAGGACAGGGTTTCGAGCAGTTCTTC. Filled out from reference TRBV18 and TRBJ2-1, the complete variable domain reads NAGVMQNPRHLVRRRGQEARLRCSPMKGHSHVYWYRQLPEEGLKFMVYLQKENIIDESGMPKERFSAEFPKEGPSILRIQQVVRGDSAAYFCASSPGQGFEQFFGPGTRLTVL.

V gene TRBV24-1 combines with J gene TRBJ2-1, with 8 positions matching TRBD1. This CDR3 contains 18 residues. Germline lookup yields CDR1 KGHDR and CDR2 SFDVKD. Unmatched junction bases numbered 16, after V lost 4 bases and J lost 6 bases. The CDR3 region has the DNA TGTGCCACCAGTGAACCCCTAACCCCCACAGGGGGAGGCAATGAGCAGTTCTTC. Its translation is CATSEPLTPTGGGNEQFF.

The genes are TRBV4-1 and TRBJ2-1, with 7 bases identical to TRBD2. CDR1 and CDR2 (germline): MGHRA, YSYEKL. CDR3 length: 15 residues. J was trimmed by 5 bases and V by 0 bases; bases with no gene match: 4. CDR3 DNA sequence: TGCGCCAGCAGCCAAGATTACCTAGCGGACAATGAGCAGTTCTTC. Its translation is CASSQDYLADNEQFF.

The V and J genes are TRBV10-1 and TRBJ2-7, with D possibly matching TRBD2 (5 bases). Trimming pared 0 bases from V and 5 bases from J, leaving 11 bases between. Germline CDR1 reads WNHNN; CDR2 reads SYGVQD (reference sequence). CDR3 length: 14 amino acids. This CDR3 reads CASSESLARDEQYF. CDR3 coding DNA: TGCGCCAGCAGTGAGTCGTTAGCGCGGGACGAGCAGTACTTC.

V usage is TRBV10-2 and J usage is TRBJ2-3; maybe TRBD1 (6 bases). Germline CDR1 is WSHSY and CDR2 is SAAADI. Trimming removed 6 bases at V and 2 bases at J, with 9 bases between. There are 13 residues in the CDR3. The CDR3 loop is CASRQGTTDTQYF. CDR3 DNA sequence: TGCGCCAGCAGACAGGGCACCACAGATACGCAGTATTTT.

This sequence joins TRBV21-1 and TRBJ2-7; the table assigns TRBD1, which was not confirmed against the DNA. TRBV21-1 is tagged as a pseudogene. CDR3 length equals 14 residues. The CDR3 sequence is CASSTGTGGAEQYF. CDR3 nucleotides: TGTGCCAGCAGCACAGGGACAGGGGGCGCCGAGCAGTACTTC.

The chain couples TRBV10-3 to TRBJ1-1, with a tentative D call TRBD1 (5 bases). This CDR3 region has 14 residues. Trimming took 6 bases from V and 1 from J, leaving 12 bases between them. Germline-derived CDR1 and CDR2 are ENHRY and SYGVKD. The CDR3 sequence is CAIRKDIPNTEAFF. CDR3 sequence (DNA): TGTGCCATCAGGAAGGACATTCCGAACACTGAAGCTTTCTTT.

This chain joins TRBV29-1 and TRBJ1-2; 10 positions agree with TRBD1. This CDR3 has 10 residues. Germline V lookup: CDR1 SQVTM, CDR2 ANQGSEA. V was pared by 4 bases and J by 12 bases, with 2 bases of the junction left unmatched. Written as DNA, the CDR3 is TGCAGCGTTGGGGACAGGGGTCACACCTTC. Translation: CSVGDRGHTF.

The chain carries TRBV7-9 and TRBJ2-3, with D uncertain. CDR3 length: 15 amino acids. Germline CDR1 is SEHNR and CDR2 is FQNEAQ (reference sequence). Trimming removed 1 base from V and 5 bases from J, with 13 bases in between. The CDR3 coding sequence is TGTGCCAGCAGCTTAGGCGGTACGTCGGAAGATACGCAGTATTTT. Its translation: CASSLGGTSEDTQYF.

CDR3 sequence (DNA): TGTGCCAGCAGGGGGACAGGCCACAATCAGCCCCAGCATTTT. Amino acids: CASRGTGHNQPQHF. This chain links TRBV28 with TRBJ1-5, with 8 positions matching TRBD1. The CDR3 loop spans 14 amino acids. J gave up 3 bases and V 6 bases, and 4 bases lay outside the gene matches. Germline CDR1 reads MDHEN; CDR2 reads SYDVKM. Using reference TRBV28 and TRBJ1-5 for the parts outside the CDR3, the full variable domain is DVKVTQSSRYLVKRTGEKVFLECVQDMDHENMFWYRQDPGLGLRLIYFSYDVKMKEKGDIPEGYSVSREKKERFSLILESASTNQTSMYLCASRGTGHNQPQHFGDGTRLSIL.

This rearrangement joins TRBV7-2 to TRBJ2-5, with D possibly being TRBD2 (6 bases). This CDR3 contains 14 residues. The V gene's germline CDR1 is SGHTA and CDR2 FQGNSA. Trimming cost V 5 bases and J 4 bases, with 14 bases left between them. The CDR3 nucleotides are TGTGCCAGCAGCCCAAACCCGGGAGCAGAGACCCAGTACTTC. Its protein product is CASSPNPGAETQYF. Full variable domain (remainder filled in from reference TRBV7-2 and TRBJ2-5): GAGVSQSPSNKVTEKGKDVELRCDPISGHTALYWYRQSLGQGLEFLIYFQGNSAPDKSGLPSDRFSAERTGGSVSTLTIQRTQQEDSAVYLCASSPNPGAETQYFGPGTRLLVL.

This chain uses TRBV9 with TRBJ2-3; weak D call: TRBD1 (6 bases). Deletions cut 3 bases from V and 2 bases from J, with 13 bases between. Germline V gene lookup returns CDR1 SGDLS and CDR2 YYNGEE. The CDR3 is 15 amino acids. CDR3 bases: TGTGCCAGCAGCGCTCCAACAGGGAACACAGATACGCAGTATTTT. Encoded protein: CASSAPTGNTDTQYF.

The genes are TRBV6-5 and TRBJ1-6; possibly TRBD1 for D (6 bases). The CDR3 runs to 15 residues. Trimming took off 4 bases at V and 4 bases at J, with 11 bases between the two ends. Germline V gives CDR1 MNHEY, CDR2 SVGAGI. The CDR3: CASSSDRPYNSPLHF. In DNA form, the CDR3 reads TGTGCCAGCAGTTCCGACAGGCCATATAATTCACCCCTCCACTTT.

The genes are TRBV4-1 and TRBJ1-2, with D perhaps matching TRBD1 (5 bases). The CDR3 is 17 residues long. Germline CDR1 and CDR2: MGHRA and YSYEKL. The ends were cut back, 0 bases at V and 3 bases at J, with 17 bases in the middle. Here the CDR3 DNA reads TGCGCCAGCAGCCAAGAACCCTCGGGACTCGGAGACTATGGCTACACCTTC. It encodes CASSQEPSGLGDYGYTF.

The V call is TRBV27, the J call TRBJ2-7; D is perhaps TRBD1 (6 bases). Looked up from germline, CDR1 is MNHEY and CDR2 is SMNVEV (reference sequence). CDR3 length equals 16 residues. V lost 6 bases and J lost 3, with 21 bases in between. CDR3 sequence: CASSRGGRAPYYEQYF. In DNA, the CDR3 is TGTGCCAGCAGCAGGGGTGGTCGGGCCCCTTACTACGAGCAGTACTTC.

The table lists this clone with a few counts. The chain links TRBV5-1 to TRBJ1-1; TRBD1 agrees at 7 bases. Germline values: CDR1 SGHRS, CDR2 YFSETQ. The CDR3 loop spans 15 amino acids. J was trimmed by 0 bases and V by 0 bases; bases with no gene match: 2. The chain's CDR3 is CASSLGTGLNTEAFF. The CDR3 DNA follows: TGCGCCAGCAGCTTGGGGACAGGCTTGAACACTGAAGCTTTCTTT.

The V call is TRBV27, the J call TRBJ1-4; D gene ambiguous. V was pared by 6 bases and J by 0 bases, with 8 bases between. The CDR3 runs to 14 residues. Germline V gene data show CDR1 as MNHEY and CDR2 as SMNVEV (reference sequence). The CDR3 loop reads CASRRVATNEKLFF. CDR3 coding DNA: TGTGCCAGCAGGAGAGTTGCAACTAATGAAAAACTGTTTTTT.